This T cell receptor beta chain comes out of a study of OX40 agonist ivuxolimab in advanced cancers. Whole-study context: Every patient in dose escalation had hepatocellular carcinoma, melanoma, renal cell or head and neck cancer. One patient with hepatocellular carcinoma and two with cutaneous melanoma, three in all, had partial responses.

As regards this clone: What it binds is unknown.

Measured with immunoSEQ multiplex PCR; TCRdb has only the in-frame clones, and not every one. There are tens of thousands of clones in the sample; around 94% occur only once, and more than 15% lies in the top ten. General observations from the study: The authors also found low normalized T-cell clonal expansion in some nonresponders. The specificity for antigen of the expanded peripheral T cells was not determined.

With 8 bases removed from V and 2 bases from J, the gap between germline ends came to 13 bases. The CDR3 has 13 residues. In germline, CDR1 is SNHLY, CDR2 FYNNEI. This sequence originates from an adult with an advanced solid tumor such as melanoma, head and neck, liver or kidney cancer. The rearrangement links TRBV2 to TRBJ2-7, with D uncertain. Here the sequenced sample was CD4+ or CD8+ T cells sorted from blood, taken in a trial of the OX40 agonist ivuxolimab. The CDR3 here is CASSEAGTYEQYF. The CDR3 DNA is TGTGCCAGCTCCGAAGCAGGCACCTACGAGCAGTACTTC.